This entry is about one T cell receptor beta chain. The antigen is not known. The limits of the CDR3 on the DNA are not certain, so only TCRdb's listed CDR3 is given. This specimen comes from a study of graft-versus-host responses after intestinal transplantation. Study-wide points: Allografts of patients with graft-donor T cell macrochimerism showed high graft-versus-host to host-versus-graft clone ratios. GvH clones turned up in recipient marrow; some had shown up first in ileum or blood.

CDR1 is MNHEY and CDR2 is SVGAGI in the germline V gene. The CDR3 is 13 amino acids in total, end residues counted. Intraepithelial lymphocytes and lamina propria lymphocytes were released through processing of graft tissue. Clones were read by immunoSEQ multiplex PCR, and TCRdb kept only the in-frame ones, dropping some. This sample has around 23,000 clones; around 81% occur once, and the top ten carry roughly 3.1%. This sequence originates from a human patient who received an intestinal transplant, so some T cells may come from the graft donor. The material sequenced was ileum tissue, taken 12 days after intestinal transplant. V is TRBV6-5 and J is TRBJ2-7; the table's D call of TRBD2 was not tested on the DNA. The CDR3 here is CASSFGNGGEQYF.